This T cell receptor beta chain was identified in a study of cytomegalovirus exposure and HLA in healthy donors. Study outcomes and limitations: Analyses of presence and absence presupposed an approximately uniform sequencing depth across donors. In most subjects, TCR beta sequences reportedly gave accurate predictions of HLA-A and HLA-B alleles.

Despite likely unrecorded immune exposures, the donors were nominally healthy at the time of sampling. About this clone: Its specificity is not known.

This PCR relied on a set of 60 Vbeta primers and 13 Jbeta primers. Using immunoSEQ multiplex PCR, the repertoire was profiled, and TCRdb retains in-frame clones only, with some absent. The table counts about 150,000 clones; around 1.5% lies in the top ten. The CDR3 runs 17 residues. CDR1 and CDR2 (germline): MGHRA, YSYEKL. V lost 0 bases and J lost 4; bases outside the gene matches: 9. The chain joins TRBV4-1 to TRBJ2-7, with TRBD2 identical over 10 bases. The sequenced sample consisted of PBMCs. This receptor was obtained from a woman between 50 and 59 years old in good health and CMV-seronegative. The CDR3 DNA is TGCGCCAGCAGCCAAGACCCGGGACTAGCGATAGGATACGAGCAGTACTTC. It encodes CASSQDPGLAIGYEQYF.